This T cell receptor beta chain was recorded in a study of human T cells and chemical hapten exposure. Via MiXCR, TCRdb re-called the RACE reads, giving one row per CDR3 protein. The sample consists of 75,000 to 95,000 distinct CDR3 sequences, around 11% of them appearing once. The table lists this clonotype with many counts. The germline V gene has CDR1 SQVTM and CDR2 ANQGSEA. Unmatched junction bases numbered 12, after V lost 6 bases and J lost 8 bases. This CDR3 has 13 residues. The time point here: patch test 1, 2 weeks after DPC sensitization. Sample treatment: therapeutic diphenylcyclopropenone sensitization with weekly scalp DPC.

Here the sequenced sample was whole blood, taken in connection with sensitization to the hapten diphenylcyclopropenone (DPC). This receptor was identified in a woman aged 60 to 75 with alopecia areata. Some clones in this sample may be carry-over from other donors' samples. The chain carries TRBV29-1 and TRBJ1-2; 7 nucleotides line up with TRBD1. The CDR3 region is CSVGQETKGGYTF. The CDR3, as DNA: TGCAGCGTCGGACAGGAGACAAAAGGGGGCTACACCTTC.